These T cell receptor beta chains were read from a single sample in a study of blood T cell repertoires in COVID-19. Profiled with immunoSEQ multiplex PCR; TCRdb holds only in-frame clones, not every one. The repertoire holds approximately 200,000 clones, roughly 77% seen once, with 10% to 15% in the top ten. The material sequenced was peripheral blood. These receptors all come from a woman aged 80 or over with COVID-19, enrolled during active disease. Both conserved end residues are part of each CDR3. Each record gives: V gene, D gene, clone size, J gene, CDR3 protein, CDR3 DNA. D genes are given only for firm matches. The size field is filled for only some rows; it gives once, few, many or a size class.

v_call: TRBV19
d_call: NA
clone_size: NA
j_call: TRBJ2-3
cdr3_aa: CASSIGTQGGVTQYF
cdr3_nt: TGTGCCAGTAGTATAGGTACCCAGGGGGGAGTAACGCAGTATTTT

v_call: TRBV27
d_call: TRBD1
clone_size: NA
j_call: TRBJ1-2
cdr3_aa: CASRGQGAGGYTF
cdr3_nt: TGTGCCAGCAGGGGACAGGGGGCGGGGGGCTACACCTTC

v_call: TRBV18
d_call: NA
clone_size: NA
j_call: TRBJ2-1
cdr3_aa: CASSPAGIYNEQFF
cdr3_nt: TGTGCCAGCTCACCAGCCGGGATATACAATGAGCAGTTCTTC

v_call: TRBV7-2
d_call: NA
clone_size: few
j_call: TRBJ1-4
cdr3_aa: CASSSGLANEKLFF
cdr3_nt: TGTGCCAGCAGCTCGGGTCTTGCTAATGAAAAACTGTTTTTT

v_call: TRBV11-2
d_call: TRBD2
clone_size: NA
j_call: TRBJ2-7
cdr3_aa: CASSLVAGVGYEQYF
cdr3_nt: TGTGCCAGCAGCTTAGTTGCGGGAGTGGGGTACGAGCAGTACTTC

v_call: TRBV6-5
d_call: NA
clone_size: NA
j_call: TRBJ1-1
cdr3_aa: CASTEVGGRTEAFF
cdr3_nt: TGTGCCAGCACCGAGGTTGGAGGGAGAACTGAAGCTTTCTTT

v_call: TRBV19
d_call: TRBD1
clone_size: NA
j_call: TRBJ1-5
cdr3_aa: CASSWQGGNQPQHF
cdr3_nt: TGTGCCAGTAGTTGGCAGGGGGGAAATCAGCCCCAGCATTTT

v_call: TRBV7-8
d_call: TRBD2
clone_size: few
j_call: TRBJ2-1
cdr3_aa: CASSLGGMREQFF
cdr3_nt: TGTGCCAGCAGCCTGGGGGGGATGAGGGAGCAGTTCTTC

v_call: TRBV7-9
d_call: NA
clone_size: NA
j_call: TRBJ2-1
cdr3_aa: CASSPPPSGSRSYNEQFF
cdr3_nt: TGTGCCAGCAGCCCACCCCCTTCCGGGTCGCGCTCCTACAATGAGCAGTTCTTC

v_call: TRBV25-1
d_call: NA
clone_size: NA
j_call: TRBJ2-7
cdr3_aa: CASSDRQGRYEQYF
cdr3_nt: TGTGCCAGCAGTGATAGGCAGGGAAGGTACGAGCAGTACTTC

v_call: TRBV6-5
d_call: NA
clone_size: NA
j_call: TRBJ2-5
cdr3_aa: CASSYGGETQYF
cdr3_nt: TGTGCCAGCTCTTATGGGGGGGAGACCCAGTACTTC

v_call: TRBV7-2
d_call: TRBD2
clone_size: NA
j_call: TRBJ2-7
cdr3_aa: CASSLTSGSAYEQYF
cdr3_nt: TGTGCCAGCAGCTTGACTAGCGGGAGCGCCTACGAGCAGTACTTC

v_call: TRBV18
d_call: TRBD1
clone_size: NA
j_call: TRBJ1-2
cdr3_aa: CASSRTGIESYTF
cdr3_nt: TGTGCCAGCTCAAGGACAGGGATTGAGAGCTACACCTTC

v_call: TRBV5-5
d_call: TRBD2
clone_size: NA
j_call: TRBJ2-1
cdr3_aa: CASSWGLAGKDEQFF
cdr3_nt: TGTGCCAGCAGCTGGGGACTAGCGGGTAAGGATGAGCAGTTCTTC

v_call: TRBV5-4
d_call: NA
clone_size: NA
j_call: TRBJ2-3
cdr3_aa: CASSGQGGKYF
cdr3_nt: TGTGCCAGCAGCGGGCAGGGGGGAAAGTATTTT

v_call: TRBV28
d_call: TRBD1
clone_size: NA
j_call: TRBJ2-7
cdr3_aa: CASRQIGTGSYEQYF
cdr3_nt: TGTGCCAGCAGACAAATAGGGACAGGGAGTTACGAGCAGTACTTC

v_call: TRBV18
d_call: TRBD2
clone_size: NA
j_call: TRBJ2-7
cdr3_aa: CASSSGLASSYEQYF
cdr3_nt: TGTGCCAGCTCCTCGGGACTAGCGAGCTCCTACGAGCAGTACTTC

v_call: TRBV12-1
d_call: NA
clone_size: NA
j_call: TRBJ1-5
cdr3_aa: CASSSNRDSSNQPQHF
cdr3_nt: TGTGCCAGCAGCTCCAATCGGGACAGTAGCAATCAGCCCCAGCATTTT

v_call: TRBV4-3
d_call: NA
clone_size: NA
j_call: TRBJ1-4
cdr3_aa: CASSQEERHEKLFF
cdr3_nt: TGCGCCAGCAGCCAAGAAGAGCGCCATGAAAAACTGTTTTTT

v_call: TRBV28
d_call: TRBD1
clone_size: NA
j_call: TRBJ1-4
cdr3_aa: CASSKQGIREKLFF
cdr3_nt: TGTGCCAGCAGTAAACAGGGGATCAGGGAAAAACTGTTTTTT

v_call: TRBV3-1/TRBV3-2
d_call: NA
clone_size: NA
j_call: TRBJ2-2
cdr3_aa: CASSQGLVVGELFF
cdr3_nt: TGTGCCAGCAGCCAAGGTCTAGTTGTCGGGGAGCTGTTTTTT

v_call: TRBV29-1
d_call: NA
clone_size: NA
j_call: TRBJ1-5
cdr3_aa: CSAVEGGNQPQHF
cdr3_nt: TGCAGCGCTGTCGAGGGTGGCAATCAGCCCCAGCATTTT

v_call: TRBV4-1
d_call: NA
clone_size: NA
j_call: TRBJ1-6
cdr3_aa: CASSRTPDSRASPLHF
cdr3_nt: TGCGCCAGCAGCCGCACACCGGACTCCCGGGCCTCACCCCTCCACTTT

v_call: TRBV28
d_call: NA
clone_size: once
j_call: TRBJ2-7
cdr3_aa: CASSLSGAAYEQYF
cdr3_nt: TGTGCCAGCAGTCTATCTGGAGCAGCCTACGAGCAGTACTTC

v_call: TRBV5-5
d_call: NA
clone_size: NA
j_call: TRBJ2-7
cdr3_aa: CASSLGTSFNYEQYF
cdr3_nt: TGTGCCAGCAGCTTGGGAACTAGCTTTAATTACGAGCAGTACTTC

v_call: TRBV6-1
d_call: NA
clone_size: NA
j_call: TRBJ2-7
cdr3_aa: CASSETVRGYEQYF
cdr3_nt: TGTGCCAGCAGTGAAACGGTCAGGGGCTACGAGCAGTACTTC

v_call: TRBV9
d_call: TRBD1
clone_size: NA
j_call: TRBJ2-2
cdr3_aa: CASSVRTGQTGELFF
cdr3_nt: TGTGCCAGCAGCGTTCGGACAGGGCAGACCGGGGAGCTGTTTTTT

v_call: TRBV28
d_call: NA
clone_size: NA
j_call: TRBJ1-6
cdr3_aa: CATNRDLGTSPLHF
cdr3_nt: TGTGCCACAAACAGGGATCTGGGGACTTCACCCCTCCACTTT

v_call: TRBV7-2
d_call: TRBD2
clone_size: once
j_call: TRBJ2-1
cdr3_aa: CASSLLAGGLDEQFF
cdr3_nt: TGTGCCAGCAGCTTGCTAGCGGGAGGGTTGGATGAGCAGTTCTTC

v_call: TRBV5-4
d_call: NA
clone_size: NA
j_call: TRBJ1-6
cdr3_aa: CASSSGADGYNSPLHF
cdr3_nt: TGTGCCAGCAGCTCTGGGGCAGACGGCTATAATTCACCCCTCCACTTT

v_call: TRBV6-5
d_call: TRBD1
clone_size: NA
j_call: TRBJ1-4
cdr3_aa: CASSTRDSPNEKLFF
cdr3_nt: TGTGCCAGCAGTACCCGGGACAGCCCAAATGAAAAACTGTTTTTT

v_call: TRBV27
d_call: TRBD1
clone_size: NA
j_call: TRBJ2-3
cdr3_aa: CPEETGKTDTQYF
cdr3_nt: TGCCCCGAGGAGACAGGGAAAACAGATACGCAGTATTTT

v_call: TRBV19
d_call: NA
clone_size: NA
j_call: TRBJ1-1
cdr3_aa: CASGGGTRTEAFF
cdr3_nt: TGTGCCAGCGGAGGCGGGACCCGAACTGAAGCTTTCTTT

v_call: TRBV27
d_call: TRBD1
clone_size: NA
j_call: TRBJ2-2
cdr3_aa: CASSLNRGNTGELFF
cdr3_nt: TGTGCCAGCAGTTTAAACAGGGGGAACACCGGGGAGCTGTTTTTT

v_call: TRBV5-5
d_call: NA
clone_size: few
j_call: TRBJ2-6
cdr3_aa: CASSLTGTISSGANVLTF
cdr3_nt: TGTGCCAGCAGCTTGACAGGGACCATTAGCTCTGGGGCCAACGTCCTGACTTTC

v_call: TRBV7-9
d_call: NA
clone_size: NA
j_call: TRBJ2-3
cdr3_aa: CASSLEMVRGSTDTQYF
cdr3_nt: TGTGCCAGCAGCTTAGAAATGGTCAGGGGCAGCACAGATACGCAGTATTTT

v_call: TRBV10-3
d_call: NA
clone_size: NA
j_call: TRBJ2-7
cdr3_aa: CAIQGGSVYEQYF
cdr3_nt: TGTGCCATCCAGGGAGGCTCCGTCTACGAGCAGTACTTC

v_call: TRBV5-5
d_call: NA
clone_size: NA
j_call: TRBJ1-2
cdr3_aa: CASSFPAGDGYTF
cdr3_nt: TGTGCCAGCAGCTTCCCGGCGGGGGATGGCTACACCTTC

v_call: TRBV19
d_call: NA
clone_size: NA
j_call: TRBJ1-4
cdr3_aa: CASSRGLTANEKLFF
cdr3_nt: TGTGCCAGTTCGCGGGGGTTGACGGCTAATGAAAAACTGTTTTTT

v_call: TRBV6-5
d_call: TRBD1
clone_size: NA
j_call: TRBJ1-1
cdr3_aa: CASSDRGNTEAFF
cdr3_nt: TGTGCCAGCAGCGACAGGGGTAACACTGAAGCTTTCTTT

v_call: TRBV2
d_call: TRBD2
clone_size: few
j_call: TRBJ2-7
cdr3_aa: CASSRGLAGGPFSYEQYF
cdr3_nt: TGTGCCAGCAGTAGGGGACTAGCGGGAGGGCCCTTCTCCTACGAGCAGTACTTC

v_call: TRBV27
d_call: TRBD1
clone_size: few
j_call: TRBJ2-3
cdr3_aa: CASSAPTGSGTDTQYF
cdr3_nt: TGTGCCAGCAGTGCCCCGACAGGGAGTGGCACAGATACGCAGTATTTT

v_call: TRBV7-8
d_call: NA
clone_size: NA
j_call: TRBJ2-7
cdr3_aa: CASSSSTGFVNEQYF
cdr3_nt: TGTGCCAGCAGCTCTTCAACAGGGTTCGTAAACGAGCAGTACTTC

v_call: TRBV2
d_call: TRBD2
clone_size: NA
j_call: TRBJ2-1
cdr3_aa: CASSERRGGRNEQFF
cdr3_nt: TGTGCCAGCAGTGAAAGGCGGGGGGGCCGGAATGAGCAGTTCTTC

v_call: TRBV6-6
d_call: TRBD1
clone_size: NA
j_call: TRBJ1-6
cdr3_aa: CASSYSSAGGYSPLHF
cdr3_nt: TGTGCCAGCAGTTACTCATCGGCAGGGGGATACTCACCCCTCCACTTT

v_call: TRBV27
d_call: NA
clone_size: NA
j_call: TRBJ1-2
cdr3_aa: CASSLRRNYGYTF
cdr3_nt: TGTGCCAGCAGTTTAAGGCGGAACTATGGCTACACCTTC

v_call: TRBV20-1
d_call: TRBD1
clone_size: NA
j_call: TRBJ2-5
cdr3_aa: CSASRQGETQYF
cdr3_nt: TGCAGTGCTAGTAGACAGGGTGAGACCCAGTACTTC

v_call: TRBV6-4
d_call: TRBD1
clone_size: few
j_call: TRBJ1-6
cdr3_aa: CASSEDRSIGNSPLHF
cdr3_nt: TGTGCCAGCAGTGAGGACAGGAGCATTGGGAATTCACCCCTCCACTTT

v_call: TRBV5-4
d_call: NA
clone_size: NA
j_call: TRBJ1-2
cdr3_aa: CASSLGGRGYTF
cdr3_nt: TGTGCCAGCAGCTTGGGGGGGCGCGGCTACACCTTC

v_call: TRBV5-5
d_call: NA
clone_size: NA
j_call: TRBJ1-6
cdr3_aa: CASSLFGNNSPLHF
cdr3_nt: TGTGCCAGCAGCTTGTTCGGGAACAATTCACCCCTCCACTTT

v_call: TRBV28
d_call: TRBD1
clone_size: NA
j_call: TRBJ1-1
cdr3_aa: CASSLHRGLGDTEAFF
cdr3_nt: TGTGCCAGCAGTTTACACAGGGGGCTTGGGGACACTGAAGCTTTCTTT

v_call: TRBV7-2
d_call: NA
clone_size: few
j_call: TRBJ2-3
cdr3_aa: CASRPSGTDTQYF
cdr3_nt: TGTGCCAGCAGGCCCTCGGGCACAGATACGCAGTATTTT